The clone carrying this TCR beta chain came up a few times. Its matching antigen is unknown. This record belongs to a study of beta chain features in type 1 diabetes. The study, taken as a whole, reports: A closer apparent resemblance between naive, central memory and Treg TCRB repertoires was seen in patients than in healthy donors. Diminished insertions and augmented deletions at VDJ junctions characterized type 1 diabetes patients. All four CD4+ subsets of Type 1 diabetes patients contained TCRB CDR3s that were moderately but significantly shorter.

The authors reverse transcribed all of the isolated RNA, so sequencing captured expressed TCRB transcripts. Using immunoSEQ multiplex PCR, the repertoire was profiled, and TCRdb retains in-frame clones only, with some absent. This table holds about 650,000 clones, around 12% found once. Naive, central memory, regulatory and stem cell-like memory cells within the CD4+ compartment were sorted using CD45RO/CCR7/CD25/CD127/CD95/CD27. The clonotype originates from a young man with type 1 diabetes. Specimen: naive CD4+ T cells from blood.

In nucleotides, the CDR3 is TGTGCCAGCAGCTTGGAGCGGGGCCCCATTACCGGGGAGCTGTTTTTT. Encoded protein: CASSLERGPITGELFF. The V call is TRBV5-4, the J call TRBJ2-2; 7 nucleotides align to TRBD2. This CDR3 comprises 16 residues. The V segment lost 0 bases and the J segment 5 bases; nucleotides outside the gene matches: 7. Germline CDR1 and CDR2: SGHNT and YYREEE (reference sequence).